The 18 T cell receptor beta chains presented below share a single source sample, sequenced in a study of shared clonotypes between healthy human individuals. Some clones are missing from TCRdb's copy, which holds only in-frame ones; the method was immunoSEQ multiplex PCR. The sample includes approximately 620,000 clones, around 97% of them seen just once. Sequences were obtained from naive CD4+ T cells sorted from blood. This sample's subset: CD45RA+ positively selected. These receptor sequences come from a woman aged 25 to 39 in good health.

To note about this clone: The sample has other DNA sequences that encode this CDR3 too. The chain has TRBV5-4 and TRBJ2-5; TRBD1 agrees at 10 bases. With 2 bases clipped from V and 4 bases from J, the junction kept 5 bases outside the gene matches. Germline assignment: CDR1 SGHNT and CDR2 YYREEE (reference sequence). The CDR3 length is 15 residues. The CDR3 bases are TGTGCCAGCAGCTTAGGACAGGGGGAAGGAGAGACCCAGTACTTC. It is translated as CASSLGQGEGETQYF.

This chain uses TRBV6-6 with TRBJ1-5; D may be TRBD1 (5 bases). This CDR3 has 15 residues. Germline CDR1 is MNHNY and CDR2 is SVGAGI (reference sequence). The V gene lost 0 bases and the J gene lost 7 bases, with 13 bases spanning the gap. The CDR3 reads CASSYSSGGLQPQHF. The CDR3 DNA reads TGTGCCAGCAGTTACTCGAGTGGGGGTTTACAGCCCCAGCATTTT.

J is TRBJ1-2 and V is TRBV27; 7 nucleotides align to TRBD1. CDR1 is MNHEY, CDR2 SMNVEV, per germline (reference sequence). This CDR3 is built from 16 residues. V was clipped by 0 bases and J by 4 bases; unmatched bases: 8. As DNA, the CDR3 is TGTGCCAGCAGTTTATCGATGCGGGACAGTCTCTATGGCTACACCTTC. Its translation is CASSLSMRDSLYGYTF.

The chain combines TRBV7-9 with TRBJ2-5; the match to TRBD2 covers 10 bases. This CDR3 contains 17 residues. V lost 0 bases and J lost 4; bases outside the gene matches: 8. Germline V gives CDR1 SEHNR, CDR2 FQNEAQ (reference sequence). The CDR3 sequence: CASSLARGAGGRETQYF. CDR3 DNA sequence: TGTGCCAGCAGCTTAGCGCGGGGAGCGGGAGGGCGAGAGACCCAGTACTTC. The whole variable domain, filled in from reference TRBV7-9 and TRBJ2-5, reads DTGVSQNPRHKITKRGQNVTFRCDPISEHNRLYWYRQTLGQGPEFLTYFQNEAQLEKSRLLSDRFSAERPKGSFSTLEIQRTEQGDSAMYLCASSLARGAGGRETQYFGPGTRLLVL.

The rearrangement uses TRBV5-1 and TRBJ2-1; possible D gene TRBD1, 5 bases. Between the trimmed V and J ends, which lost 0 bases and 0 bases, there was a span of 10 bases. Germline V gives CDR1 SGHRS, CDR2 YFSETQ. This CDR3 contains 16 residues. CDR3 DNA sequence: TGCGCCAGCAGCTTGGATGTAACAGGCTCCTACAATGAGCAGTTCTTC. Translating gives CASSLDVTGSYNEQFF.

The CDR3 bases are TGTGCCAGCAGTGAACGGGGGGGCCAGTATAGCAATCAGCCCCAGCATTTT. Translated: CASSERGGQYSNQPQHF. The chain combines TRBV2 with TRBJ1-5; D perhaps matches TRBD1 (6 bases). Per the germline V gene, CDR1 is SNHLY and CDR2 is FYNNEI. V shed 2 bases and J shed 0 bases, with 14 bases lying between them. The CDR3 length is 17 residues.

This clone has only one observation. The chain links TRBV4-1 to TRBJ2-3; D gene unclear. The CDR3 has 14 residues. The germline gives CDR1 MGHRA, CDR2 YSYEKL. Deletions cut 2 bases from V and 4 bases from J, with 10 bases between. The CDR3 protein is CASSQPAQADTQYF. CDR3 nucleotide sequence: TGCGCCAGCAGCCAACCCGCACAAGCAGATACGCAGTATTTT.

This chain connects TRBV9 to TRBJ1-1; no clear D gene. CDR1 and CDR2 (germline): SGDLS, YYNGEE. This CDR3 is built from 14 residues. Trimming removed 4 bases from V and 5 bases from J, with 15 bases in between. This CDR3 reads CASSPDRALTEAFF. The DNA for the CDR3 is TGTGCCAGCAGCCCGGATCGGGCCTTGACTGAAGCTTTCTTT.

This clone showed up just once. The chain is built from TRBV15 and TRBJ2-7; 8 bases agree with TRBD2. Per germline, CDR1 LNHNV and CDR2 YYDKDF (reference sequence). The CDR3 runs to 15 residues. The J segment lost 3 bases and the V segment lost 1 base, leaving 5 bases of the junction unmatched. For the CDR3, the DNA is TGTGCCACCAGCAGAGGTCATAGCGGGAACTACGAGCAGTACTTC. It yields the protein CATSRGHSGNYEQYF.

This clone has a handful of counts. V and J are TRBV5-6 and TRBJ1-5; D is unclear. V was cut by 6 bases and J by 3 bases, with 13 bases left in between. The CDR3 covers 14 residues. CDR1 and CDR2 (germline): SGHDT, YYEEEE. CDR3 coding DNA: TGTGCCAGCAATGTTCGGTTTCTCAATCAGCCCCAGCATTTT. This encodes CASNVRFLNQPQHF.

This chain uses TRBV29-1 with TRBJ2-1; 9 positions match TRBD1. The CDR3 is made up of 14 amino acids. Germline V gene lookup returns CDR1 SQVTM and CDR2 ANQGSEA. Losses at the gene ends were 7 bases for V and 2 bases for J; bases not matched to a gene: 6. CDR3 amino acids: CSGRDRAPYNEQFF. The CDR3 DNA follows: TGCAGCGGGCGGGACAGGGCACCCTACAATGAGCAGTTCTTC.

CDR3 nucleotides: TGTGCCAGCAGCTGGCGGGACTCCGCAGAAGAGACCCAGTACTTC. Translating it yields CASSWRDSAEETQYF. This chain joins TRBV7-7 and TRBJ2-5; a weak D match, TRBD2 (6 bases). CDR3 length equals 15 residues. Germline V lookup: CDR1 SSHAT, CDR2 FNYEAQ (reference sequence). V was cut by 4 bases and J by 3 bases, with 15 bases left in between.

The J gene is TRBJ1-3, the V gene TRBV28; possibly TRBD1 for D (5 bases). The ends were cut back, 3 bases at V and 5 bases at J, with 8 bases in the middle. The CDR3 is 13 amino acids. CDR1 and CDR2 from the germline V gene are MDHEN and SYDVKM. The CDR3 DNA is TGTGCCAGCAGTTTGGAGGGGAGAAACACCATATATTTT. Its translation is CASSLEGRNTIYF.

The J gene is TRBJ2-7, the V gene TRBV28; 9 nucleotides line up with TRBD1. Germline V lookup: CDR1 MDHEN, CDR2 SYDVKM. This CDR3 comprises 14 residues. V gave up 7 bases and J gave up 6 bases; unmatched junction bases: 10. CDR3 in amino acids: CASITGTGSFEQYF. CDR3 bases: TGTGCCAGCATCACCGGGACAGGGTCGTTCGAGCAGTACTTC.

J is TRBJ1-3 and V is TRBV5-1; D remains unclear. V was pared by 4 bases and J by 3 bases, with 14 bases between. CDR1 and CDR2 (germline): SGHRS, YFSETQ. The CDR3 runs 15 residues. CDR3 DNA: TGCGCCAGCAGCGCCGGGAGGGAGGGTGGAAACACCATATATTTT. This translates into CASSAGREGGNTIYF. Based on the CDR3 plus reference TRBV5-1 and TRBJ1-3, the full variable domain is KAGVTQTPRYLIKTRGQQVTLSCSPISGHRSVSWYQQTPGQGLQFLFEYFSETQRNKGNFPGRFSGRQFSNSRSEMNVSTLELGDSALYLCASSAGREGGNTIYFGEGSWLTVV.

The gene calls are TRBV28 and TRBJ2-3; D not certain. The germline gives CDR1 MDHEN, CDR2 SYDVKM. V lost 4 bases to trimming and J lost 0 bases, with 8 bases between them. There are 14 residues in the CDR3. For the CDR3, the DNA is TGTGCCAGCAGTTGGGCCCCAAGCACAGATACGCAGTATTTT. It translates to CASSWAPSTDTQYF.

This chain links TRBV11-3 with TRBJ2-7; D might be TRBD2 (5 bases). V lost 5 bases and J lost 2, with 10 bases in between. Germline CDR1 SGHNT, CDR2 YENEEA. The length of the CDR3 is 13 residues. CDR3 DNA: TGTGCCAGCAGCGGGGAGTCCACCTACGAGCAGTACTTC. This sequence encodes CASSGESTYEQYF.

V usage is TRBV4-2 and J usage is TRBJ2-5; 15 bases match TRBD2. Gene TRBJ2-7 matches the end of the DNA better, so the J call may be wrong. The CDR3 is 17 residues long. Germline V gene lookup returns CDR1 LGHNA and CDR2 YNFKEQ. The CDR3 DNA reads TGTGCCAGCAGCCAAGCCGGGACTAGCGGGAGGAGGTACGAGCAGTACTTC. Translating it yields CASSQAGTSGRRYEQYF.